The source of this T cell receptor (beta chain) is a study of T cells in localized non-small cell lung cancer. Whole-study findings and limits: Among the tissues sampled, uninvolved adjacent lung had the highest T cell clonality, above tumor. Prolonged overall survival went with higher T cell density in the blood.

On this clone: Its antigen remains unidentified. Relative to the germline gene, one junction end is altered; a read error may explain this.

Clones were read by immunoSEQ multiplex PCR, and TCRdb kept only the in-frame ones, dropping some. Of 4,700 or so clones listed, about a third are singletons. The CDR3 has 14 residues. Germline V gene sequence: CDR1 MNHGY, CDR2 SAAAGT. This TCR was sampled from a female donor of 60 years or more with stage I lung adenocarcinoma. The rearrangement joins TRBV6-8 to TRBJ2-2, with 13 positions matching TRBD2. The input for sequencing was lung tumor tissue, taken before any cancer treatment. The CDR3 DNA is TGTGCCATCAGTACTAGCGGGGGGGCCGGGGAGCTGTTTTTT. Amino acid sequence: CAISTSGGAGELFF.